These 8 T cell receptor beta chains were all obtained from the same sample, sequenced in a study of patients and donors after allogeneic stem cell transplantation (TCRdb year 2020). The library was produced with RT-PCR. Sequencing relied on a NextSeq 550. The raw public data were reprocessed by TCRdb itself: fastp quality trimming at Q25, MiXCR clonotype calling, in-frame beta chains only. Each entry is one CDR3 protein sequence, shown with its most common DNA and genes. This sample holds over 400,000 distinct CDR3 sequences; 15% to 20% were observed only once. The ten top clones hold about 7% of the sample. The sequencing input was blood, either unsorted or a sorted T cell fraction (not recorded which). All receptors derive from a human donor who was either an allogeneic HSCT recipient or a stem cell or donor lymphocyte infusion donor (not recorded which). It is not recorded whose cells these are; they may come from a transplant donor.

Only a few counts were recorded for this clonotype. This sequence joins TRBV18 and TRBJ1-3; no definite D call. Deletions cut 1 base from V and 3 bases from J, with 13 bases between. Looked up from germline, CDR1 is KGHSH and CDR2 is LQKENI. The CDR3 covers 16 residues. This CDR3 reads CASSPLSTRSGNTIYF. The CDR3 coding sequence is TGTGCCAGCTCACCACTATCCACCCGAAGTGGAAACACCATATATTTT.

This clonotype was seen many times. The rearrangement links TRBV5-5 to TRBJ2-1, with D uncertain. Germline V gene sequence: CDR1 SGHKS, CDR2 YYEKEE (reference sequence). The CDR3 covers 12 residues. The V gene lost 1 base and the J gene lost 9 bases, with 8 bases spanning the gap. Here the CDR3 DNA reads TGTGCCAGCAGCTTGCAGGTTATTGAGCAGTTCTTC. Protein sequence: CASSLQVIEQFF.

This clonotype was counted between two and nine times. The chain combines TRBV4-3 with TRBJ2-1, with D tentatively TRBD1 (5 bases). The CDR3 totals 17 residues. The V and J ends lost 4 bases and 2 bases respectively, with 18 bases between them. CDR1 and CDR2 (germline): LGHNA, YSLEER. CDR3 loop: CASSPQGYRFTYNEQFF. The CDR3 DNA follows: TGCGCCAGCAGCCCCCAGGGCTATAGGTTCACCTACAATGAGCAGTTCTTC.

V usage is TRBV6-2 or TRBV6-3 and J usage is TRBJ2-1; D unresolved. This CDR3 is built from 12 residues. The germline V and J ends were trimmed by 0 bases and 12 bases, with 9 bases remaining between them. Germline values: CDR1 MNHEY, CDR2 SVGEGT. This CDR3 reads CASSYSETGQFF. CDR3 DNA sequence: TGTGCCAGCAGTTACTCGGAAACGGGGCAGTTCTTC.

This clonotype was observed at least ten times. The chain carries TRBV12-3 or TRBV12-4 and TRBJ2-5; D perhaps matches TRBD1 (6 bases). The CDR3 contains 14 residues. V lost 5 bases to trimming and J lost 1 base, with 11 bases between them. For the CDR3, the DNA is TGTGCCAGCAGTCTAACAGGGCTCCAAGAGACCCAGTACTTC. It encodes CASSLTGLQETQYF.

The chain joins TRBV18 to TRBJ2-5; TRBD1 aligns across 10 bases. This CDR3 contains 17 residues. The junction had 11 bases not matched to a gene; V was cut back by 3 bases and J by 4 bases. Germline V lookup: CDR1 KGHSH, CDR2 LQKENI. CDR3 sequence (DNA): TGTGCCAGCTCACCTAGGAACCGGGACAGGGGTGCAGAGACCCAGTACTTC. Protein: CASSPRNRDRGAETQYF.

This clonotype showed up just once. For the CDR3, the DNA is TGTGCCAGCAGTGACTCCCATCCCACAGATACGCAGTATTTT. Its protein product is CASSDSHPTDTQYF. The genes are TRBV25-1 and TRBJ2-3, with D hard to call. Trimming took 3 bases from V and 2 from J, leaving 9 bases between them. Germline values: CDR1 MGHDK, CDR2 SYGVNS. CDR3 length equals 14 residues. Variable domain in full (rest from reference TRBV25-1 and TRBJ2-3): EADIYQTPRYLVIGTGKKITLECSQTMGHDKMYWYQQDPGMELHLIHYSYGVNSTEKGDLSSESTVSRIRTEHFPLTLESARPSHTSQYLCASSDSHPTDTQYFGPGTRLTVL.

This sequence joins TRBV7-9 and TRBJ2-1; unclear D gene. This CDR3 spans 12 amino acids. V dropped 5 bases and J dropped 8 bases, with 10 bases sitting between them. The germline CDR1 and CDR2 sequences are SEHNR and FQNEAQ (reference sequence). The CDR3 spells CASSRPADEQFF. DNA for the CDR3: TGTGCCAGCAGCCGACCGGCCGATGAGCAGTTCTTC.